Presented here are 20 T cell receptor beta chains from one specimen sequenced in a study of type 1 regulatory T cells (dated by TCRdb to 2020 to 2022). These receptors' targets are unknown. The run used an Illumina MiSeq. The public reads were quality trimmed at Q25 with fastp and then assembled into clones with MiXCR by TCRdb, keeping productive beta chains. CDR3 protein sequences are deduplicated, and each keeps its most common genes and DNA. The sample table shows about 68,000 distinct CDR3 sequences, and roughly three fifths are seen once. The ten largest account for less than 8.5% of the sample. The sequencing input was cultured T cells, either the whole culture or a sorted T cell fraction (not recorded which). Read against the paper, the sample's cell subset or site label means: Tr1-enriched cell product generated in vitro against host alloantigens. Receptors originate from a human donor in good health.

This clonotype showed up many times. CDR3 in DNA: TGCGCCAGCAGCCACGGACAGGGGGCTGAAGCTTTCTTT. Protein product: CASSHGQGAEAFF. The genes are TRBV5-1 and TRBJ1-1, with 10 bases that match TRBD1. With 4 bases clipped from V and 6 bases from J, the junction kept 3 bases outside the gene matches. This CDR3 contains 13 residues. In germline, CDR1 is SGHRS, CDR2 YFSETQ.

The V call is TRBV19, the J call TRBJ1-1, with no clear D. The CDR3 length is 17 residues. Germline CDR1 and CDR2: LNHDA and SQIVND (reference sequence). Trimming took 5 bases from V and 2 from J, leaving 21 bases between them. CDR3 amino acids: CASSYSVTQFFNTEAFF. Here the CDR3 DNA reads TGTGCCAGTAGTTACTCGGTGACACAATTCTTCAACACTGAAGCTTTCTTT.

The V and J genes are TRBV4-1 and TRBJ2-3; D is perhaps TRBD1 (6 bases). V shed 1 base and J shed 5 bases, with 19 bases lying between them. The CDR3 runs to 17 residues. CDR1 is MGHRA, CDR2 YSYEKL, per germline. As DNA, the CDR3 is TGCGCCAGCAGCCAAGGGAGTTTGGGACAAAACATAGATACGCAGTATTTT. It specifies CASSQGSLGQNIDTQYF.

This rearrangement joins TRBV12-3 or TRBV12-4 to TRBJ2-1; D is unclear. The CDR3 is 12 residues long. Trimming took off 1 base at V and 7 bases at J, with 5 bases between the two ends. The CDR3 bases are TGTGCCAGCAGTTTAGACAAAAATGAGCAGTTCTTC. Its protein product is CASSLDKNEQFF.

This clonotype was picked up a small number of times. The rearrangement uses TRBV19 and TRBJ2-3, with D possibly being TRBD2 (5 bases). CDR3 length: 11 amino acids. Germline V gives CDR1 LNHDA, CDR2 SQIVND (reference sequence). V shed 8 bases and J shed 4 bases, with 7 bases lying between them. The DNA of the CDR3 is TGTGCCAGTGCGGGCGCAGATACGCAGTATTTT. Translated, it gives CASAGADTQYF. Together with reference TRBV19 and TRBJ2-3, the CDR3 gives the full variable domain: DGGITQSPKYLFRKEGQNVTLSCEQNLNHDAMYWYRQDPGQGLRLIYYSQIVNDFQKGDIAEGYSVSREKKESFPLTVTSAQKNPTAFYLCASAGADTQYFGPGTRLTVL.

The rearrangement links TRBV9 to TRBJ2-2, with D unclear. V lost 0 bases and J 4 bases, leaving 13 bases between the germline ends. Germline V lookup: CDR1 SGDLS, CDR2 YYNGEE. The CDR3 sequence is 16 residues long. The CDR3 is CASSVGPGTSTGELFF. Here the CDR3 DNA reads TGTGCCAGCAGCGTAGGACCGGGCACAAGCACCGGGGAGCTGTTTTTT.

The rearrangement joins TRBV6-6 to TRBJ2-2, with TRBD2 identical over 7 bases. Unmatched junction bases numbered 11, after V lost 4 bases and J lost 6 bases. CDR3 length: 16 amino acids. The V gene's germline CDR1 is MNHNY and CDR2 SVGAGI (reference sequence). CDR3 sequence reads: CASSSREGGSPGELFF. CDR3 DNA sequence: TGTGCCAGCAGTTCAAGGGAGGGAGGTAGCCCCGGGGAGCTGTTTTTT.

This sequence joins TRBV24-1 and TRBJ2-3; D may be TRBD2 (6 bases). Trimming removed 5 bases at V and 3 bases at J, with 14 bases between. The CDR3 loop spans 15 amino acids. CDR1 and CDR2 from the germline V gene are KGHDR and SFDVKD. The CDR3 bases are TGTGCCACCAGTGCTCTTGGGACTGGGACAGATACGCAGTATTTT. The encoded protein is CATSALGTGTDTQYF.

V and J are TRBV5-1 and TRBJ1-2; TRBD1 matches 7 bases. V was pared by 7 bases and J by 8 bases, with 14 bases of the junction left unmatched. Germline CDR1 reads SGHRS; CDR2 reads YFSETQ. CDR3 length equals 14 residues. As DNA, the CDR3 is TGCGCCAGCGGCACCGAGGGGGCTGTAGGAGGCTACACCTTC. Its protein is CASGTEGAVGGYTF.

The chain is built from TRBV20-1 and TRBJ1-6; perhaps TRBD1 as D (5 bases). This CDR3 is built from 14 residues. Trimming removed 6 bases from V and 9 bases from J, with 18 bases in between. The germline gives CDR1 DFQATT, CDR2 SNEGSKA (reference sequence). The CDR3 nucleotides are TGCAGTGCCCCCCAGGGAGGCTCGGGTTCACCCCTCCACTTT. It is translated as CSAPQGGSGSPLHF.

This clonotype was seen just once. The chain has TRBV7-9 and TRBJ1-2; D gene unclear. Germline V lookup: CDR1 SEHNR, CDR2 FQNEAQ (reference sequence). There are 18 residues in the CDR3. V was shortened by 1 base and J by 3 bases, with 21 bases between the two germline ends. The CDR3 reads CASSLGIEAALLDYGYTF. CDR3 in DNA: TGTGCCAGCAGCTTAGGGATCGAGGCGGCCCTACTCGACTATGGCTACACCTTC. Combining the CDR3 with reference TRBV7-9 and TRBJ1-2 gives the whole variable domain DTGVSQNPRHKITKRGQNVTFRCDPISEHNRLYWYRQTLGQGPEFLTYFQNEAQLEKSRLLSDRFSAERPKGSFSTLEIQRTEQGDSAMYLCASSLGIEAALLDYGYTFGSGTRLTVV.

The chain employs TRBV5-5 and TRBJ1-1; D might be TRBD1 (5 bases). Trimming removed 0 bases from V and 7 bases from J, with 19 bases in between. The germline V gene has CDR1 SGHKS and CDR2 YYEKEE (reference sequence). The CDR3 extends over 16 amino acids. Here the CDR3 reads CASSLGVGGGPHEAFF. CDR3 DNA sequence: TGTGCCAGCAGCTTGGGGGTGGGGGGTGGTCCCCATGAAGCTTTCTTT.

V gene TRBV5-4 combines with J gene TRBJ2-3; no firm D call. V lost 0 bases and J lost 5, with 7 bases in between. The CDR3 covers 13 residues. Germline CDR1 SGHNT, CDR2 YYREEE (reference sequence). CDR3 DNA: TGTGCCAGCAGCTTGGTTGGCGAAGATACGCAGTATTTT. Protein sequence: CASSLVGEDTQYF.

The V gene is TRBV5-1, the J gene TRBJ2-3; D uncertain. This CDR3 spans 15 amino acids. CDR1 and CDR2 (germline): SGHRS, YFSETQ. Trimming shortened V by 0 bases and J by 0 bases, and 8 bases separated the two germline ends. CDR3 bases: TGCGCCAGCAGCTTGGCTTCTTCTAGCACAGATACGCAGTATTTT. This sequence encodes CASSLASSSTDTQYF.

The rearrangement joins TRBV12-3 or TRBV12-4 to TRBJ2-5; D is unclear. This CDR3 contains 11 residues. Deletions cut 2 bases from V and 3 bases from J, with 1 base between. As DNA, the CDR3 is TGTGCCAGCAGTTTAAAAGAGACCCAGTACTTC. Translated: CASSLKETQYF.

The V and J genes are TRBV4-3 and TRBJ2-7; 10 bases are shared with TRBD1. V lost 3 bases, J lost 3 bases, and 8 bases stayed unmatched. Germline lookup yields CDR1 LGHNA and CDR2 YSLEER. This CDR3 contains 16 residues. The CDR3 nucleotides read TGCGCCAGCAGCCAGTCGACAGGGGGCTTCTTCTACGAGCAGTACTTC. It translates to CASSQSTGGFFYEQYF.

The chain is built from TRBV7-2 and TRBJ2-2, with D possibly matching TRBD2 (5 bases). The CDR3 runs to 15 residues. CDR1 and CDR2 (germline): SGHTA, FQGNSA. V gave up 5 bases and J gave up 1 base, with 11 bases separating them. Here the CDR3 reads CASSITSLNTGELFF. Here the CDR3 DNA reads TGTGCCAGCAGCATCACTAGTCTGAACACCGGGGAGCTGTTTTTT.

This chain uses TRBV5-1 with TRBJ2-1; D might be TRBD1 (6 bases). V shed 3 bases and J shed 4 bases, with 8 bases lying between them. The CDR3 covers 13 residues. Germline V CDR1 and CDR2: SGHRS, YFSETQ. The CDR3: CASSSGAYNEQFF. The CDR3 DNA reads as TGCGCCAGCAGCTCAGGGGCGTACAATGAGCAGTTCTTC. The full variable domain, completed using reference TRBV5-1 and TRBJ2-1, is KAGVTQTPRYLIKTRGQQVTLSCSPISGHRSVSWYQQTPGQGLQFLFEYFSETQRNKGNFPGRFSGRQFSNSRSEMNVSTLELGDSALYLCASSSGAYNEQFFGPGTRLTVL.

The V and J genes are TRBV27 and TRBJ1-1; D is undetermined. The CDR3 is 14 amino acids. The germline gives CDR1 MNHEY, CDR2 SMNVEV (reference sequence). Trimming removed 5 bases from V and 4 bases from J, with 14 bases in between. The CDR3 coding sequence is TGTGCCAGCAGTCCCACCGGCGTGGGCACTGAAGCTTTCTTT. The encoded protein is CASSPTGVGTEAFF.

The rearrangement uses TRBV29-1 and TRBJ2-5; no firm D call. The CDR3 loop spans 11 amino acids. Trimming left V 7 bases short and J 5 bases short, with 11 bases between. The germline V gene has CDR1 SQVTM and CDR2 ANQGSEA. The CDR3 reads CSAKQGETQYF. For the CDR3, the DNA is TGCAGCGCAAAGCAAGGGGAGACCCAGTACTTC.